Detailed here is one T cell receptor (beta chain). The CDR3 contains 14 residues. With 6 bases removed from V and 5 bases from J, the gap between germline ends came to 14 bases. CDR1 is MNHEY, CDR2 SVGAGI, per germline. The sample comes from a study of T cell changes during pregnancy in multiple sclerosis. The table came from immunoSEQ multiplex PCR; TCRdb's copy has only in-frame clones and leaves some out. The sample records 50,000 to 75,000 clones, roughly 90% being singletons. This specimen consisted of peripheral blood, obtained in the first trimester of pregnancy. This chain joins TRBV6-5 and TRBJ1-5; no firm D call. The sequence derives from a female donor in good health, enrolled as a control in a pregnancy study. Here the CDR3 DNA reads TGTGCCAGCAGCCCGGACGGCGGGGATCAGCCCCAGCATTTT. This translates into CASSPDGGDQPQHF.